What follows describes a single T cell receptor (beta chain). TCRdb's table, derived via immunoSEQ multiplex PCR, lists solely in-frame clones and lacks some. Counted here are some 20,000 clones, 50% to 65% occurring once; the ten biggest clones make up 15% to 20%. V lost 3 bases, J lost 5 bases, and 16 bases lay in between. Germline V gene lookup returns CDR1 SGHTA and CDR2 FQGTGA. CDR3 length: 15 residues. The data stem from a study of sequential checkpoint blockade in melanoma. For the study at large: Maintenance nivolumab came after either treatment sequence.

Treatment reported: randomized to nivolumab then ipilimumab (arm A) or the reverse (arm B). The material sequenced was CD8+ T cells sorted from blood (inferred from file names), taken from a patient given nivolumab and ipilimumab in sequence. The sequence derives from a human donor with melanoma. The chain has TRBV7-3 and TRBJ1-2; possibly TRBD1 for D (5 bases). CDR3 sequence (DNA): TGTGCCAGCAGCTTGGGGCCCGGTGCCAATTATGGCTACACCTTC. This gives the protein CASSLGPGANYGYTF.